This T cell receptor beta chain originates from a study of PD-1 blockade in mismatch repair-deficient tumors. Study-wide context: Enrolled about 2013-2016, patients had progressing, pretreated mismatch repair-deficient cancers of more than ten types.

Produced via immunoSEQ multiplex PCR; TCRdb's table is partial and in-frame only. The table lists 77,000 or so clones, roughly 80% of them singletons, with roughly 5.5% in the top ten. Germline V gene lookup returns CDR1 SGHRS and CDR2 YFSETQ. V shed 2 bases and J shed 2 bases, with 8 bases lying between them. This CDR3 is 15 amino acids long. Every patient had mismatch repair deficiency by PCR or immunohistochemistry. TCR sequencing covered a few patients who responded to pembrolizumab. The chain has TRBV5-1 and TRBJ2-6; D call uncertain. The TCR sequence derives from an adult with mismatch repair-deficient cancer. Sequencing was performed on peripheral blood, taken 44 weeks after starting pembrolizumab. CDR3 in DNA: TGCGCCAGCAGCTTAATTTTGGCTGGGGCCAACGTCCTGACTTTC. Encoded protein: CASSLILAGANVLTF.